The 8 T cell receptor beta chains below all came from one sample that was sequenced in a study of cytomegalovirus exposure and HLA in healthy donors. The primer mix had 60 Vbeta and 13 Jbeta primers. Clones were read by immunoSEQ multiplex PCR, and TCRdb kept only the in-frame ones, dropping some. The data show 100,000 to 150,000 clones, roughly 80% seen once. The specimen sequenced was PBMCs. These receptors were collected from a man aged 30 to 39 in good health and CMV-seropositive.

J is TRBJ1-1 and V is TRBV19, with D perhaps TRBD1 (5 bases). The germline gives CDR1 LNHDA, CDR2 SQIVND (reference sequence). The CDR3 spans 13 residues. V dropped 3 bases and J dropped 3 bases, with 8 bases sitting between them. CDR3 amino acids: CASSIGRDTEAFF. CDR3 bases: TGTGCCAGTAGTATCGGCAGGGACACTGAAGCTTTCTTT. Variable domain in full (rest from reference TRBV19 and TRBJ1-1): DGGITQSPKYLFRKEGQNVTLSCEQNLNHDAMYWYRQDPGQGLRLIYYSQIVNDFQKGDIAEGYSVSREKKESFPLTVTSAQKNPTAFYLCASSIGRDTEAFFGQGTRLTVV.

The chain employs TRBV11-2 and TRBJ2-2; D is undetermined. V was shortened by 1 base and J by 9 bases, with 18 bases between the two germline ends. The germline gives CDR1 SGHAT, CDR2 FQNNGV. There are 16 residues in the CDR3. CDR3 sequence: CASSLVRIGDSRELFF. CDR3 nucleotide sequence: TGTGCCAGCAGCTTAGTACGGATAGGAGATTCCAGGGAGCTGTTTTTT.

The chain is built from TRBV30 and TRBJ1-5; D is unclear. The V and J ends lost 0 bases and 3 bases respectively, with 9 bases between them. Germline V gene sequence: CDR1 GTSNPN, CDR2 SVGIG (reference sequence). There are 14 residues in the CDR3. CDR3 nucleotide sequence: TGTGCCTGGAGTGTCATGGCTCTCAATCAGCCCCAGCATTTT. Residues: CAWSVMALNQPQHF.

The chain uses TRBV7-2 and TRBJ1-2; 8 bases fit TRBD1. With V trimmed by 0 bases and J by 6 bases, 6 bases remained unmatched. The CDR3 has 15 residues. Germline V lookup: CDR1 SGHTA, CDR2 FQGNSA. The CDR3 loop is CASSLAAGTGDGYTF. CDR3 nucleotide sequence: TGTGCCAGCAGCTTAGCAGCCGGGACAGGAGATGGCTACACCTTC.

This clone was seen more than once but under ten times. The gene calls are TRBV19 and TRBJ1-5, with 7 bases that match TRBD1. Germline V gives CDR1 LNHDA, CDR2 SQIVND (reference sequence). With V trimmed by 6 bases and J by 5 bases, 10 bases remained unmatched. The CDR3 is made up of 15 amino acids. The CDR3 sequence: CASRPPTGWDQPQHF. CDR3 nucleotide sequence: TGTGCCAGTAGGCCCCCGACAGGGTGGGATCAGCCCCAGCATTTT.

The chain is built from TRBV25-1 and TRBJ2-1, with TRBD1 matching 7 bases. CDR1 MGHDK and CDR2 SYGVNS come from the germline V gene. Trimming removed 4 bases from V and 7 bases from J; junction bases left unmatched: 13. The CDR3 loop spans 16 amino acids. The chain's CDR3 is CASSVIPGQPRNEQFF. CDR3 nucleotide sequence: TGTGCCAGCAGTGTCATACCGGGACAGCCACGTAATGAGCAGTTCTTC. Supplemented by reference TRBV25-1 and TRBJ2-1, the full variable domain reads EADIYQTPRYLVIGTGKKITLECSQTMGHDKMYWYQQDPGMELHLIHYSYGVNSTEKGDLSSESTVSRIRTEHFPLTLESARPSHTSQYLCASSVIPGQPRNEQFFGPGTRLTVL.

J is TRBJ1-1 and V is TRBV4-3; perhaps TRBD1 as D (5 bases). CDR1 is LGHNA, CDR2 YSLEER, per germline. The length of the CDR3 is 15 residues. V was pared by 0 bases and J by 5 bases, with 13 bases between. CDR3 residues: CASSQEGEGRTEAFF. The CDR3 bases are TGCGCCAGCAGCCAAGAGGGGGAGGGGCGAACTGAAGCTTTCTTT.

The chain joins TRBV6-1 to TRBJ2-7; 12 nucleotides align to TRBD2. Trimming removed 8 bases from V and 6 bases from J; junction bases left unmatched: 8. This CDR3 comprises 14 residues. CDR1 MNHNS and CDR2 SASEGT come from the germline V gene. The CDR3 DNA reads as TGTGCCAGCGGGAGGACTAGCGGGATCGGCGAGCAGTACTTC. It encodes CASGRTSGIGEQYF.